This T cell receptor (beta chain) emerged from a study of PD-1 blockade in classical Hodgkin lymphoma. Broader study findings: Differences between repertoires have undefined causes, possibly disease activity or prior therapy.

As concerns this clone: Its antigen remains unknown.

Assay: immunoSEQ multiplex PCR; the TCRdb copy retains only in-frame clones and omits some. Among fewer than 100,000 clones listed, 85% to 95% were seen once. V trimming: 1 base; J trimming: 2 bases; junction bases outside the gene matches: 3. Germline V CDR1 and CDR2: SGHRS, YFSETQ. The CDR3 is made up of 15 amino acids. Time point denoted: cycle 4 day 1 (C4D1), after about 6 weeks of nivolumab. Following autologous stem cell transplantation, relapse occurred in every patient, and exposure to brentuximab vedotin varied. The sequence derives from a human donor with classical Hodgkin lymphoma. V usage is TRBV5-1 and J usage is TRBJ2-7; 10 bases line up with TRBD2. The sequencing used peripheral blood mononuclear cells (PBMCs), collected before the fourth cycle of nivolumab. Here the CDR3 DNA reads TGCGCCAGCAGCTTGAGGAGCGGGAGGGCCTACGAGCAGTACTTC. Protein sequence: CASSLRSGRAYEQYF.